One sample yielded the 17 T cell receptor beta chains listed below, sequenced in a study of blood T cell repertoires in COVID-19. TCRdb keeps only in-frame clones here, not all; method: immunoSEQ multiplex PCR. Counted here are around 90,000 clones, around four fifths occurring once; the ten biggest clones make up approximately 12%. Sequenced sample: peripheral blood. The source of these receptors is an older woman with active or convalescent COVID-19.

The table lists this clone with a count of one. The J gene is TRBJ1-5, the V gene TRBV5-6; TRBD1 matches at 9 bases. Germline V gene data show CDR1 as SGHDT and CDR2 as YYEEEE. The CDR3 has 16 residues. Losses at the gene ends were 4 bases for V and 4 bases for J; bases not matched to a gene: 9. The CDR3 DNA follows: TGTGCCAGCAGCCTACAGGGGGCCGTTCGGAATCAGCCCCAGCATTTT. Its translation: CASSLQGAVRNQPQHF.

The rearrangement uses TRBV9 and TRBJ2-7; D gene ambiguous. The germline CDR1 and CDR2 sequences are SGDLS and YYNGEE. V was cut by 0 bases and J by 7 bases, with 14 bases left in between. The CDR3 spans 14 residues. DNA for the CDR3: TGTGCCAGCAGCGTAGTTGCGGATACGGGTGAGCAGTACTTC. It yields the protein CASSVVADTGEQYF.

The chain uses TRBV5-5 and TRBJ1-5; D uncertain. Looked up from germline, CDR1 is SGHKS and CDR2 is YYEKEE (reference sequence). V lost 2 bases and J lost 6, with 15 bases in between. The CDR3 runs to 15 residues. In DNA form, the CDR3 reads TGTGCCAGCAGCTTCAGTAGAGGAGATGGTCAGCCCCAGCATTTT. It encodes CASSFSRGDGQPQHF.

In regard to this clone: The DNA is left out, because the CDR3 cannot be placed on it with certainty; the CDR3 is given as TCRdb lists it. The CDR3 sequence is CASSFAGGSRAF. This chain links TRBV11-3 with TRBJ1-2. CDR1 SGHNT and CDR2 YENEEA come from the germline V gene. The CDR3 spans 12 amino acids, including both terminal residues.

V and J are TRBV28 and TRBJ2-7; 12 bases match TRBD2. The CDR3 sequence is 16 residues long. Germline V gives CDR1 MDHEN, CDR2 SYDVKM. With V trimmed by 3 bases and J by 3 bases, 6 bases remained unmatched. DNA for the CDR3: TGTGCCAGCAGTTTGATATCGGGACTAGCGGGCTACGAGCAGTACTTC. Residues: CASSLISGLAGYEQYF. The whole variable domain, remainder taken from reference TRBV28 and TRBJ2-7, is DVKVTQSSRYLVKRTGEKVFLECVQDMDHENMFWYRQDPGLGLRLIYFSYDVKMKEKGDIPEGYSVSREKKERFSLILESASTNQTSMYLCASSLISGLAGYEQYFGPGTRLTVT.

The chain is built from TRBV7-2 and TRBJ2-5; 7 bases are a match to TRBD2. V shed 6 bases, J shed 2 bases, and the junction held 6 bases outside the gene matches. CDR3 length: 14 amino acids. In germline, CDR1 is SGHTA, CDR2 FQGNSA. The CDR3 spells CASRSGSGQETQYF. CDR3 in DNA: TGTGCCAGCAGATCTGGTAGCGGGCAAGAGACCCAGTACTTC.

The V and J genes are TRBV6-5 and TRBJ1-1; D gene unclear. V was clipped by 5 bases and J by 6 bases, with 16 bases between them. CDR1 is MNHEY and CDR2 is SVGAGI in the germline V gene. This CDR3 is 14 amino acids long. The CDR3 reads CASSQEREESEAFF. CDR3 DNA: TGTGCCAGCAGTCAGGAGAGGGAGGAATCTGAAGCTTTCTTT.

The rearrangement links TRBV2 to TRBJ1-6, with D unresolved. The length of the CDR3 is 15 residues. Germline V gives CDR1 SNHLY, CDR2 FYNNEI. Trimming pared 2 bases from V and 3 bases from J, leaving 8 bases between. The CDR3 protein is CASSEQALYNSPLHF. The CDR3 nucleotides read TGTGCCAGCAGTGAACAGGCCCTCTATAATTCACCCCTCCACTTT.

The V call is TRBV7-2, the J call TRBJ2-3, with 8 bases matching TRBD2. V was pared by 2 bases and J by 8 bases, with 12 bases of the junction left unmatched. CDR1 SGHTA and CDR2 FQGNSA come from the germline V gene. CDR3 length: 16 residues. DNA of the CDR3: TGTGCCAGCAGCTTAAACGGCCAAGCCAGCGGGGGTACGCAGTATTTT. It encodes CASSLNGQASGGTQYF.

The genes are TRBV29-1 and TRBJ2-1, with 8 bases that match TRBD2. The CDR3 consists of 13 residues. The ends lost 5 bases at V and 4 bases at J; junction bases unmatched: 4. Germline V gene lookup returns CDR1 SQVTM and CDR2 ANQGSEA. The CDR3 region is CSVRGGQYNEQFF. The CDR3 bases are TGCAGCGTTCGGGGGGGGCAATACAATGAGCAGTTCTTC.

CDR3: CASMGDSPAGGYTF. The DNA for the CDR3 is TGTGCCAGCATGGGGGACAGTCCCGCGGGCGGCTACACCTTC. V and J are TRBV6-5 and TRBJ1-2; 7 bases fit TRBD1. Trimming cost V 7 bases and J 8 bases; bases outside gene matches: 13. Germline V gene sequence: CDR1 MNHEY, CDR2 SVGAGI. CDR3 length: 14 amino acids.

V usage is TRBV20-1 and J usage is TRBJ2-1; the match to TRBD2 covers 8 bases. The CDR3 loop spans 18 amino acids. Germline CDR1 DFQATT, CDR2 SNEGSKA (reference sequence). The junction had 13 bases not matched to a gene; V was cut back by 3 bases and J by 0 bases. CDR3 bases: TGCAGTGCTAGTTTCCCTTATGGCGGGGGGAGCTCCTACAATGAGCAGTTCTTC. Protein product: CSASFPYGGGSSYNEQFF.

The chain links TRBV10-3 to TRBJ1-1; D might be TRBD1 (5 bases). The CDR3 has 12 residues. In germline, CDR1 is ENHRY, CDR2 SYGVKD. Trimming pared 2 bases from V and 8 bases from J, leaving 9 bases between. This CDR3 is CAISESRVEAFF. In DNA form, the CDR3 reads TGTGCCATCAGTGAGAGCAGGGTAGAAGCTTTCTTT.

The chain has TRBV7-9 and TRBJ2-3; 11 positions match TRBD2. Germline CDR1 SEHNR, CDR2 FQNEAQ (reference sequence). This CDR3 has 16 residues. V trimming: 5 bases; J trimming: 2 bases; junction bases outside the gene matches: 6. The CDR3 DNA sequence: TGTGCCAGCAGCCGGCTAGCGGGGGGAACCACAGATACGCAGTATTTT. Its protein product is CASSRLAGGTTDTQYF.

The genes are TRBV12-3 or TRBV12-4 and TRBJ1-2; perhaps TRBD1 as D (5 bases). V lost 4 bases, J lost 4 bases, and 7 bases lay in between. The CDR3 totals 12 residues. This chain's CDR3 is CASSYDSYGYTF. Written as DNA, the CDR3 is TGTGCCAGCAGTTACGACAGCTATGGCTACACCTTC.

The J gene is TRBJ1-2, the V gene TRBV7-2; a weak D match, TRBD1 (6 bases). Germline V gene sequence: CDR1 SGHTA, CDR2 FQGNSA. Trimming shortened V by 5 bases and J by 6 bases, and 13 bases separated the two germline ends. This CDR3 has 13 amino acids. The CDR3 protein is CASSNRQVDGYTF. The CDR3, as DNA: TGTGCCAGCAGCAACCGACAGGTTGATGGCTACACCTTC.

The CDR3 DNA follows: TGTGCCAGCAGTGCGGGACAGCCCCCCTTGTTGTTCTTC. This translates into CASSAGQPPLLFF. V is TRBV27 and J is TRBJ2-1, with D tentatively TRBD1 (7 bases). The germline V gene has CDR1 MNHEY and CDR2 SMNVEV (reference sequence). Trimming stripped 5 bases from V and 15 bases from J, with 20 bases between. The CDR3 contains 13 residues.